These 19 T cell receptor beta chains came from one sample sequenced in a study of blood T cell repertoires in COVID-19. Libraries were prepared by immunoSEQ multiplex PCR; TCRdb keeps only in-frame clonotypes and omits some of them. The profile shows about 190,000 clones, about 85% of them singletons. The sequenced material came from peripheral blood. These receptor sequences come from a human donor in a cohort sampled during active COVID-19.

The V call is TRBV3-1 (or the pseudogene TRBV3-2), the J call TRBJ1-1; TRBD1 matches 8 bases. This CDR3 has 14 residues. Germline assignment: CDR1 LGHDT and CDR2 YNNKEL (reference sequence). With 3 bases clipped from V and 9 bases from J, the junction kept 9 bases outside the gene matches. CDR3 DNA: TGTGCCAGCAGCCACCGGGACAGGCCGGGGCAAGCTTTCTTT. Protein product: CASSHRDRPGQAFF.

The chain uses TRBV10-3 and TRBJ2-7; the D is unclear. Trimming pared 3 bases from V and 0 bases from J, leaving 15 bases between. The CDR3 contains 16 residues. Germline V lookup: CDR1 ENHRY, CDR2 SYGVKD. CDR3: CAISDLNSPTSYEQYF. The CDR3 nucleotides read TGTGCCATCAGTGACCTTAATAGCCCTACCTCCTACGAGCAGTACTTC.

V gene TRBV5-4 combines with J gene TRBJ2-1, with 14 bases identical to TRBD2. With 2 bases clipped from V and 9 bases from J, the junction kept 7 bases outside the gene matches. The CDR3 sequence is 16 residues long. Germline CDR1 and CDR2: SGHNT and YYREEE (reference sequence). CDR3 in DNA: TGTGCCAGCAGCTTACCCGGACTAGCGGGAGGAGGTGAGCAGTTCTTC. Its translation is CASSLPGLAGGGEQFF.

The rearrangement links TRBV19 to TRBJ2-7, with a tentative D call TRBD2 (6 bases). Trimming stripped 7 bases from V and 1 base from J, with 17 bases between. Germline CDR1 LNHDA, CDR2 SQIVND (reference sequence). The CDR3 loop spans 15 amino acids. CDR3 DNA: TGTGCCAGTACCCCACTAGCCACACAATCCTACGAGCAGTACTTC. Its translation: CASTPLATQSYEQYF.

The rearrangement uses TRBV6-5 and TRBJ2-5, with a possible D match to TRBD1 (7 bases). V lost 6 bases and J lost 5, with 16 bases in between. The CDR3 runs 14 residues. Per germline, CDR1 MNHEY and CDR2 SVGAGI. DNA of the CDR3: TGTGCCAGCAGACCCCTGGGGGGACAGGAGACCCAGTACTTC. It encodes CASRPLGGQETQYF.

In the case of this clone: Sequence at one end of the junction differs from germline and may be a read error. V and J are TRBV6-5 and TRBJ1-5; perhaps TRBD1 as D (5 bases). There are 15 residues in the CDR3. Germline-derived CDR1 and CDR2 are MNHEY and SVGAGI. CDR3 in DNA: TGTGCCAGCAGTGACTCGTGGTGGGGCTTGCAGCCCCAGCATTTT. Translated, it gives CASSDSWWGLQPQHF.

J is TRBJ2-7 and V is TRBV7-9, with 8 bases that match TRBD2. Per the germline V gene, CDR1 is SEHNR and CDR2 is FQNEAQ (reference sequence). The V and J ends lost 3 bases and 2 bases, in that order; junction bases with no gene match: 18. The CDR3 loop spans 19 amino acids. The CDR3 sequence: CASSFEGGARLAGTYEQYF. For the CDR3, the DNA is TGTGCCAGCAGCTTTGAAGGCGGGGCCAGGCTAGCGGGCACCTACGAGCAGTACTTC.

The genes are TRBV10-3 and TRBJ1-2; 10 bases line up with TRBD1. From germline, CDR1 is ENHRY and CDR2 SYGVKD. The V gene end was trimmed by 6 bases and the J gene end by 7 bases; junction bases not matched to a gene: 8. This CDR3 has 14 residues. CDR3 protein: CAISPGQGKSGYTF. Here the CDR3 DNA reads TGTGCCATCAGCCCGGGACAGGGGAAAAGTGGCTACACCTTC.

The chain recombines TRBV13 with TRBJ1-3; 7 positions agree with TRBD1. The V gene's germline CDR1 is PRHDT and CDR2 FYEKMQ (reference sequence). V lost 5 bases, J lost 10 bases, and 14 bases stayed unmatched. The CDR3 has 15 amino acids. DNA for the CDR3: TGTGCCAGCAGCGCCCGGGACAGTGGGAGACGGACCATATATTTT. Translation: CASSARDSGRRTIYF. The variable domain in full, with the rest retrieved from reference TRBV13 and TRBJ1-3, is AAGVIQSPRHLIKEKRETATLKCYPIPRHDTVYWYQQGPGQDPQFLISFYEKMQSDKGSIPDRFSAQQFSDYHSELNMSSLELGDSALYFCASSARDSGRRTIYFGEGSWLTVV.

CDR3 loop: CASSHHRGLAGTDTQYF. In DNA, the CDR3 is TGCGCCAGCAGCCATCACCGTGGTCTAGCAGGCACAGATACGCAGTATTTT. The genes are TRBV4-1 and TRBJ2-3; a possible D gene is TRBD2 (5 bases). The V gene's germline CDR1 is MGHRA and CDR2 YSYEKL. V was shortened by 3 bases and J by 1 base, with 17 bases between the two germline ends. CDR3 length: 17 amino acids.

This rearrangement joins TRBV27 to TRBJ2-3; TRBD2 aligns across 7 bases. The CDR3 runs to 16 residues. The J segment lost 2 bases and the V segment lost 4 bases, leaving 9 bases of the junction unmatched. CDR1 and CDR2 (germline): MNHEY, SMNVEV (reference sequence). The CDR3 region has the DNA TGTGCCAGCAGTTCGGGAGCGGGAATACCCACAGATACGCAGTATTTT. Residues: CASSSGAGIPTDTQYF.

V is TRBV29-1 and J is TRBJ2-3; no clear D. The CDR3 consists of 12 residues. V shed 1 base and J shed 4 bases, with 6 bases lying between them. Germline lookup yields CDR1 SQVTM and CDR2 ANQGSEA. The CDR3 loop is CSVEVLADTQYF. For the CDR3, the DNA is TGCAGCGTTGAAGTTCTAGCAGATACGCAGTATTTT.

V usage is TRBV4-2 and J usage is TRBJ1-1, with 9 nucleotides matching TRBD1. The length of the CDR3 is 17 residues. In germline, CDR1 is LGHNA, CDR2 YNFKEQ. V was pared by 4 bases and J by 1 base, with 10 bases of the junction left unmatched. CDR3 region: CASSLGQGRFTNTEAFF. In DNA form, the CDR3 reads TGTGCCAGCAGCCTGGGACAGGGACGATTTACGAACACTGAAGCTTTCTTT.

This clone was seen a handful of times. The V and J genes are TRBV12-3 or TRBV12-4 and TRBJ2-2; D is undetermined. V lost 7 bases to trimming and J lost 5 bases, with 5 bases between them. The CDR3 sequence is 11 residues long. The CDR3 loop is CASTLTGELFF. The CDR3 nucleotides read TGTGCCAGCACCTTGACCGGGGAGCTGTTTTTT.

This chain joins TRBV5-4 and TRBJ1-1, with unresolved D. V lost 0 bases to trimming and J lost 1 base, with 4 bases between them. The CDR3 covers 13 residues. Germline CDR1 is SGHNT and CDR2 is YYREEE (reference sequence). As DNA, the CDR3 is TGTGCCAGCAGCTTGGAGAGGAACACTGAAGCTTTCTTT. Amino acids: CASSLERNTEAFF.

This rearrangement joins TRBV18 to TRBJ1-3; D is uncertain. Trimming cost V 1 base and J 2 bases, with 6 bases left between them. This CDR3 has 14 amino acids. Germline values: CDR1 KGHSH, CDR2 LQKENI. The CDR3 nucleotides are TGTGCCAGCTCACCACTTCCTACTGGAAACACCATATATTTT. Residues: CASSPLPTGNTIYF.

The chain recombines TRBV3-1 (or the pseudogene TRBV3-2) with TRBJ1-3; D is possibly TRBD1 (6 bases). The V gene's germline CDR1 is LGHDT and CDR2 YNNKEL (reference sequence). CDR3 length: 16 amino acids. The V end lost 3 bases, the J end lost 0 bases, and 12 bases lay between the germline ends. The CDR3 nucleotides are TGTGCCAGCAGCCAGTATGGGGGCGCCTCTGGAAACACCATATATTTT. It is translated as CASSQYGGASGNTIYF.

V and J are TRBV11-2 and TRBJ2-2; 9 nucleotides align to TRBD2. The CDR3 covers 18 residues. Per the germline V gene, CDR1 is SGHAT and CDR2 is FQNNGV. Trimming took 7 bases from V and 0 from J; bases not matched to a gene: 12. The DNA of the CDR3 is TGTGCCAGCACCCCCTGGGCTAGCGGGGATTCGAACACCGGGGAGCTGTTTTTT. This encodes CASTPWASGDSNTGELFF.

This chain joins TRBV6-5 and TRBJ1-4; 7 nucleotides line up with TRBD1. This CDR3 region has 14 residues. Germline CDR1 is MNHEY and CDR2 is SVGAGI. V lost 7 bases and J lost 6; bases outside the gene matches: 8. CDR3 DNA: TGTGCCAGCACCGACAGGGCAGGGGATGAAAAACTGTTTTTT. As protein: CASTDRAGDEKLFF.